Included here is one TCR beta chain sequence, with context. Its antigen remains unidentified. This record comes from a study of shared clonotypes between healthy human individuals. CDR1 and CDR2 (germline): LNHDA, SQIVND (reference sequence). V lost 5 bases, J lost 2 bases, and 6 bases lay in between. The CDR3 consists of 13 residues. Notes on the study in general: Some naive CD4 clonotypes, around 5%, turned up in common across several donors.

Division of CD4+ cells produced a CD45RA+ naive subset and a CD45RA-negative memory subset. Under the authors' procedure: ImmunoSEQ sequences covered only the junction and lacked quality scores; filtering therefore differed. The protocol was immunoSEQ multiplex PCR, while the TCRdb copy is restricted to in-frame clones and leaves out a portion. That table supplies the V and J calls and clone size; D and trimming were determined from the DNA. The sample contains about 2.3 million clones, 85% to 95% of which appear only once. The sample taken for sequencing was naive CD4+ T cells from PBMCs. This sample's subset: CD45RA+ positively selected. The chain uses TRBV19 and TRBJ2-2, with D possibly TRBD1 on 5 matching bases. This TCR was sampled from a man younger than 35 in good health. Some clones in this sample may be carry-over from other donors' samples. CDR3 nucleotide sequence: TGTGCCAGTAGTCAGGGAAACACCGGGGAGCTGTTTTTT. This sequence encodes CASSQGNTGELFF.